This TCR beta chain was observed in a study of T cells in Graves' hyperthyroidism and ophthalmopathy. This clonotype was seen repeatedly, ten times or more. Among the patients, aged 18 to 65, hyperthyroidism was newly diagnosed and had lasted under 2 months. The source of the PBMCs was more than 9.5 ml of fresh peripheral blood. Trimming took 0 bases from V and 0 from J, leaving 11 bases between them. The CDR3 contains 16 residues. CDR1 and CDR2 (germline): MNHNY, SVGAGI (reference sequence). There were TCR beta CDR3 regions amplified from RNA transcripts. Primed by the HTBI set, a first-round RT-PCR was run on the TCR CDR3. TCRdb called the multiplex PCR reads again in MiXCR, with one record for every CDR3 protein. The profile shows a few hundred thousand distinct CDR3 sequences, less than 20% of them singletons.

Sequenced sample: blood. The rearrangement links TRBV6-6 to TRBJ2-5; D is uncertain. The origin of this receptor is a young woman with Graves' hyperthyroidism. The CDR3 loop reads CASSYSVGWDQETQYF. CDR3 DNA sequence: TGTGCCAGCAGTTACTCAGTAGGTTGGGACCAAGAGACCCAGTACTTC.